The sequence of this T cell receptor beta chain was determined in a study of T cell responses to AZD1222 COVID-19 vaccine. CDR1 KGHDR and CDR2 SFDVKD come from the germline V gene. V dropped 3 bases and J dropped 4 bases, with 17 bases sitting between them. This CDR3 region has 16 residues. This clone was recorded once. Its antigen is not known. Whole-study findings and limits: Females made up more of the donors, who were largely white British, and clonal diversity may have come out too low.

This table comes from immunoSEQ multiplex PCR, and its TCRdb copy is limited to in-frame clones, with some not included. The sample has 98,000 or so clones, about 90% seen once. The chain joins TRBV24-1 to TRBJ1-2, with a tentative D call TRBD1 (5 bases). The sequencing here drew on peripheral blood, taken on day 0 of AZD1222 vaccination. This clonotype was obtained from an adult in good health. The CDR3 DNA sequence: TGTGCCACCAGTGATCGCTCGGCCAGGGCCTCCTATGGCTACACCTTC. Its protein is CATSDRSARASYGYTF.